One sample yielded the 22 T cell receptor beta chains listed below, sequenced in a study of CD8+CD57+ T cells in acquired aplastic anemia. Patients chosen for sequencing had CD8+CD57+ cells that had expanded, as shown by flow cytometry. The template used for profiling TCR beta VDJ and CDR3 was genomic DNA. MiXCR, run by TCRdb on the reads, gives a single entry per CDR3 protein. The sample comprises around 430,000 distinct CDR3 sequences, approximately 32% of which are singletons, and 0.7% to 1% rests with the top ten. The sequenced material came from sorted CD4+, CD8+, or CD8+CD57+ T cells (not recorded which) from PBMCs. All receptors derive from a human donor with aplastic anemia.

The rearrangement links TRBV6-1 to TRBJ1-1, with 7 bases lining up with TRBD1. Germline CDR1 reads MNHNS; CDR2 reads SASEGT. Trimming cost V 6 bases and J 4 bases; bases outside gene matches: 8. CDR3 length: 14 residues. This CDR3 is CASSHDRAGTEAFF. DNA of the CDR3: TGTGCCAGCAGCCACGACAGGGCAGGCACTGAAGCTTTCTTT.

The table lists this clonotype with a few counts. V gene TRBV12-3 or TRBV12-4 combines with J gene TRBJ1-4, with D maybe TRBD1 (5 bases). V dropped 7 bases and J dropped 8 bases, with 17 bases sitting between them. The CDR3 has 14 residues. The CDR3 DNA is TGTGCCAGCAATATGGGACGGGATACAGAAAAACTGTTTTTT. It codes for CASNMGRDTEKLFF.

Comment on this clonotype: This clone may be a read error of a much larger clone one base away. The chain joins TRBV7-9 to TRBJ1-6; D may be TRBD1 (6 bases). Germline CDR1 SEHNR, CDR2 FQNEAQ (reference sequence). The CDR3 is 15 residues long. The CDR3 DNA reads TGTGCCAGCAGCTTTGGGGGGCACGGCAATTCACCCCTCCCCTTT. This codes for CASSFGGHGNSPLPF.

This clonotype was counted ten times or more. This chain joins TRBV7-2 and TRBJ2-7; D unresolved. V gave up 3 bases and J gave up 4 bases, with 16 bases separating them. The CDR3 has 15 amino acids. Per germline, CDR1 SGHTA and CDR2 FQGNSA. The CDR3 is CASSFGSSPEYEQYF. CDR3 nucleotide sequence: TGTGCCAGCAGCTTCGGGTCGAGCCCCGAATACGAGCAGTACTTC.

This clonotype has a count of ten or more. The gene calls are TRBV14 and TRBJ2-7; D might be TRBD2 (6 bases). Germline CDR1 is SGHDN and CDR2 is FVKESK. The CDR3 has 13 amino acids. The V gene lost 4 bases and the J gene lost 6 bases, with 13 bases spanning the gap. CDR3 coding DNA: TGTGCCAGCAGCCGGGGGTGGGAGGTCGAGCAGTACTTC. Its protein is CASSRGWEVEQYF.

This clonotype was counted at least ten times. The chain links TRBV2 to TRBJ1-2, with a tentative D call TRBD1 (6 bases). CDR3 length equals 14 residues. Germline V CDR1 and CDR2: SNHLY, FYNNEI. The ends were cut back, 2 bases at V and 8 bases at J, with 15 bases in the middle. The CDR3 bases are TGTGCCAGCAGTGAATCCACAGGGTTGGGAGGCTACACCTTC. Translated, it gives CASSESTGLGGYTF.

This rearrangement joins TRBV7-9 to TRBJ2-5, with no clear D. The germline gives CDR1 SEHNR, CDR2 FQNEAQ (reference sequence). The CDR3 has 13 amino acids. Trimming took 5 bases from V and 2 from J, leaving 9 bases between them. DNA for the CDR3: TGTGCCAGCAGCGACGGACCACAAGAGACCCAGTACTTC. This gives the protein CASSDGPQETQYF.

This clonotype was counted at least ten times. The chain combines TRBV19 with TRBJ2-5, with D possibly TRBD2 on 6 matching bases. The CDR3 spans 13 residues. The V end lost 8 bases, the J end lost 4 bases, and 14 bases lay between the germline ends. The germline gives CDR1 LNHDA, CDR2 SQIVND (reference sequence). CDR3 sequence (DNA): TGTGCCAGTGGTTTGGGGGGAGCAGAGACCCAGTACTTC. Translating it yields CASGLGGAETQYF.

This clonotype was seen ten or more times. The V call is TRBV7-2, the J call TRBJ1-2, with a possible D match to TRBD1 (5 bases). The germline V gene has CDR1 SGHTA and CDR2 FQGNSA. The CDR3 is made up of 14 amino acids. Trimming removed 3 bases from V and 4 bases from J, with 12 bases in between. In nucleotides, the CDR3 is TGTGCCAGCAGCTTCCGGGACGGCTCCTATGGCTACACCTTC. Translated: CASSFRDGSYGYTF.

Concerning this clonotype: One junction end disagrees with the germline gene, perhaps due to a read error. V and J are TRBV10-3 and TRBJ1-1; 7 positions match TRBD1. Germline V gene data show CDR1 as ENHRY and CDR2 as SYGVKD. The CDR3 has 14 amino acids. CDR3 nucleotide sequence: TGTGCCAGCAGTGACGACAGGGCGGGGACTGAAGCTTTCTTT. Amino acid sequence: CASSDDRAGTEAFF.

This clonotype was picked up many times. The V and J genes are TRBV20-1 and TRBJ2-7, with D tentatively TRBD1 or TRBD2 (5 bases each). Germline V lookup: CDR1 DFQATT, CDR2 SNEGSKA (reference sequence). The CDR3 contains 14 residues. Trimming took off 6 bases at V and 1 base at J, with 16 bases between the two ends. This CDR3 is CSADGQLGSYEQYF. CDR3 sequence (DNA): TGCAGTGCCGACGGACAACTAGGATCCTACGAGCAGTACTTC.

The rearrangement joins TRBV4-2 to TRBJ1-1; tentative D call: TRBD1 (5 bases). CDR3 size: 15 residues. V lost 0 bases and J lost 1, with 9 bases in between. Germline V gives CDR1 LGHNA, CDR2 YNFKEQ. CDR3 DNA: TGTGCCAGCAGCCAAGATCCCCAGGGGAACACTGAAGCTTTCTTT. Translation gives CASSQDPQGNTEAFF.

The J gene is TRBJ1-1, the V gene TRBV2; D unresolved. Trimming pared 8 bases from V and 2 bases from J, leaving 15 bases between. Germline loops: CDR1 SNHLY, CDR2 FYNNEI. This CDR3 is 14 amino acids long. The CDR3 sequence is CASSMMARNTEAFF. The CDR3 DNA reads TGTGCCAGCTCCATGATGGCGCGAAACACTGAAGCTTTCTTT.

J is TRBJ2-3 and V is TRBV20-1; D is perhaps TRBD2 (6 bases). The CDR3 is 12 residues long. The V end lost 3 bases, the J end lost 9 bases, and 13 bases lay between the germline ends. Germline CDR1 reads DFQATT; CDR2 reads SNEGSKA (reference sequence). CDR3: CSARDSSETQYF. CDR3 bases: TGCAGTGCTAGGGACTCTAGCGAGACGCAGTATTTT.

With respect to this clonotype: An end of the junction differs from the germline gene, which may be a read error. V and J are TRBV25-1 and TRBJ2-3, with TRBD2 matching 8 bases. The CDR3 runs to 16 residues. Germline V CDR1 and CDR2: MGHDK, SYGVNS. The CDR3 DNA reads TGTGCCAGCAAGGAGTATGAGCGGGGGATTCCAGATACGCAGCGTTTT. Translated: CASKEYERGIPDTQRF.

This clonotype came up many times. CDR3: CASTYGTANSPLHF. The CDR3 nucleotides read TGTGCCAGCACTTACGGGACAGCCAATTCACCCCTCCACTTT. The V and J genes are TRBV12-3 or TRBV12-4 and TRBJ1-6; 7 bases agree with TRBD1. The CDR3 consists of 14 residues. The V segment lost 7 bases and the J segment 7 bases; nucleotides outside the gene matches: 7.

This clonotype has more than one count but fewer than ten. V usage is TRBV20-1 and J usage is TRBJ2-4; possibly TRBD1 for D (5 bases). The CDR3 sequence is 13 residues long. Germline V gives CDR1 DFQATT, CDR2 SNEGSKA (reference sequence). Trimming removed 5 bases from V and 0 bases from J, with 8 bases in between. The CDR3 protein is CSADSGAKNIQYF. For the CDR3, the DNA is TGCAGTGCTGACAGTGGAGCCAAAAACATTCAGTACTTC.

The chain joins TRBV9 to TRBJ2-5; D is undetermined. V shed 0 bases and J shed 3 bases, with 9 bases lying between them. CDR1 is SGDLS, CDR2 YYNGEE, per germline. CDR3 size: 14 residues. Here the CDR3 DNA reads TGTGCCAGCAGCGTAGGGGCAGGCGAAGAGACCCAGTACTTC. Translated, it gives CASSVGAGEETQYF.

About this clonotype itself: This may come from a read error, since a much larger clone is one base off. The V gene is TRBV7-2, the J gene TRBJ1-2; D possibly corresponds to TRBD1 (5 bases). From germline, CDR1 is SGHTA and CDR2 FQGNSA. This CDR3 is 14 amino acids long. Deletions cut 5 bases from V and 6 bases from J, with 16 bases between. CDR3 amino acids: CASSPGSGNHGYTF. The CDR3 DNA reads as TGTGCCAGCAGCCCAGGTTCAGGGAACCATGGCTACACCTTC.

The V gene is TRBV25-1, the J gene TRBJ1-5; unclear D gene. From germline, CDR1 is MGHDK and CDR2 SYGVNS. Trimming cost V 2 bases and J 10 bases, with 18 bases left between them. This CDR3 spans 15 amino acids. Here the CDR3 DNA reads TGTGCCAGCAGTGAAGGAGGAGCTTATAATTCACCCCAGCATTTT. This translates into CASSEGGAYNSPQHF.

The chain recombines TRBV10-3 with TRBJ1-5; D unclear. The V and J ends lost 6 bases and 5 bases respectively, with 14 bases between them. The CDR3 loop spans 14 amino acids. Germline V gene lookup returns CDR1 ENHRY and CDR2 SYGVKD. The CDR3 sequence: CAISPPGSHQPQHF. In DNA, the CDR3 is TGTGCCATCAGCCCACCCGGGAGCCATCAGCCCCAGCATTTT.

The chain employs TRBV2 and TRBJ2-5; maybe TRBD2 (6 bases). The CDR3 length is 18 residues. CDR1 and CDR2 from the germline V gene are SNHLY and FYNNEI. The ends were cut back, 4 bases at V and 5 bases at J, with 26 bases in the middle. This chain's CDR3 is CASSVFSSWDSRTETQYF. CDR3 coding DNA: TGTGCCAGCAGTGTTTTTAGCAGCTGGGACTCCCGTACGGAGACCCAGTACTTC.